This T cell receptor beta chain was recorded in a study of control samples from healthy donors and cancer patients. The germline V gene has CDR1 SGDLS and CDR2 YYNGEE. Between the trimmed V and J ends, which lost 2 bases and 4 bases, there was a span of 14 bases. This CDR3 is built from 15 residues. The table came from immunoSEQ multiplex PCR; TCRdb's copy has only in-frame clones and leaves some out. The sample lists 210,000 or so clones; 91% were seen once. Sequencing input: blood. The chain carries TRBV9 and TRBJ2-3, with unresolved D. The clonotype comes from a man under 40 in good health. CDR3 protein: CASSVARVLPDTQYF. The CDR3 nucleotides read TGTGCCAGCAGCGTCGCAAGGGTATTGCCAGATACGCAGTATTTT.